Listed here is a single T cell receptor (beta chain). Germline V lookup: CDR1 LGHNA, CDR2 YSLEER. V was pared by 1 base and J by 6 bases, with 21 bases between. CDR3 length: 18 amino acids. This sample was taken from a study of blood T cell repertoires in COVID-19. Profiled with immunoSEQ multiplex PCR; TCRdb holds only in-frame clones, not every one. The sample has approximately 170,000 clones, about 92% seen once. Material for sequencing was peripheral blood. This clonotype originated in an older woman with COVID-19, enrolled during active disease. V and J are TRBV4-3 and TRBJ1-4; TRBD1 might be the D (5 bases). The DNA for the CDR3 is TGCGCCAGCAGCCAAGGCACGGGGCCTGGGAGGGGAGATGAAAAACTGTTTTTT. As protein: CASSQGTGPGRGDEKLFF.